The 26 T cell receptor beta chains reported below all come from one sample, sequenced in a study of cytomegalovirus exposure and HLA in healthy donors. PCR employed 60 Vbeta and 13 Jbeta primers. Produced via immunoSEQ multiplex PCR; TCRdb's table is partial and in-frame only. The sample consists of roughly 100,000 clones, almost 80% of them appearing once. The sample consisted of PBMCs. All receptors come from a man aged 50 to 59 in good health and CMV-seropositive.

This chain uses TRBV13 with TRBJ2-5; 14 bases map to TRBD2. Judging by the DNA end, TRBJ2-7 fits better; the J call may be wrong. CDR1 and CDR2 from the germline V gene are PRHDT and FYEKMQ (reference sequence). CDR3 size: 14 residues. CDR3 sequence reads: CATLGTSGGYEQYF. Here the CDR3 DNA reads TGTGCCACCTTAGGGACTAGCGGGGGATACGAGCAGTACTTC.

The genes are TRBV6-4 and TRBJ2-3, with TRBD2 matching 12 bases. Germline lookup yields CDR1 MRHNA and CDR2 SNTAGT. The length of the CDR3 is 15 residues. The V gene end was trimmed by 7 bases and the J gene end by 3 bases; junction bases not matched to a gene: 5. The CDR3 DNA reads as TGTGCCAGCACCCCGACTAGCGGGAGTACAGATACGCAGTATTTT. This translates into CASTPTSGSTDTQYF.

The chain links TRBV2 to TRBJ2-7; TRBD2 might be the D (7 bases). Per the germline V gene, CDR1 is SNHLY and CDR2 is FYNNEI. This CDR3 spans 13 amino acids. Trimming removed 6 bases at V and 3 bases at J, with 12 bases between. The CDR3 bases are TGTGCCAGCAGGAGGGGAGGGGGCTACGAGCAGTACTTC. This codes for CASRRGGGYEQYF.

V and J are TRBV6-6 and TRBJ1-1; D may be TRBD1 (5 bases). V was cut by 5 bases and J by 8 bases, with 9 bases left in between. This CDR3 spans 11 amino acids. Per germline, CDR1 MNHNY and CDR2 SVGAGI (reference sequence). The CDR3 nucleotides are TGTGCCAGCAGTATTGGACAAGAAGCTTTCTTT. Amino acids: CASSIGQEAFF.

J is TRBJ2-4 and V is TRBV19; 10 bases line up with TRBD2. The germline V gene encodes CDR1 LNHDA and CDR2 SQIVND (reference sequence). V lost 3 bases and J lost 8; bases outside the gene matches: 7. There are 15 residues in the CDR3. CDR3 protein: CASSIPSGSVDIQYF. In DNA, the CDR3 is TGTGCCAGTAGTATTCCTAGCGGGAGTGTCGACATTCAGTACTTC.

This sequence joins TRBV21-1 and TRBJ2-1; the tabulated D call, TRBD2, remains unverified against the DNA. TRBV21-1 has pseudogene status. CDR3 length equals 15 residues. DNA of the CDR3: TGTGCCAGCAGCAGGACTAGCGGGAGTTGGAATGAGCAGTTCTTC. This codes for CASSRTSGSWNEQFF.

The V gene is TRBV28, the J gene TRBJ2-2; the D is unclear. This CDR3 spans 14 amino acids. Trimming left V 8 bases short and J 2 bases short, with 12 bases between. CDR1 and CDR2 from the germline V gene are MDHEN and SYDVKM. This chain's CDR3 is CASGSLTNTGELFF. The CDR3 region has the DNA TGTGCCAGCGGCTCCTTAACAAACACCGGGGAGCTGTTTTTT.

This chain connects TRBV5-1 to TRBJ2-5; a possible D gene is TRBD2 (6 bases). The J call could be wrong; TRBJ2-7 is a better fit for the DNA end. CDR3 length equals 14 residues. Germline V gives CDR1 SGHRS, CDR2 YFSETQ. CDR3 DNA sequence: TGCGCCAGCAGCTTGCGTAGCGGAGGCTACGAGCAGTACTTC. Its translation is CASSLRSGGYEQYF.

The chain employs TRBV28 and TRBJ2-1, with D perhaps TRBD1 (6 bases). Trimming took off 5 bases at V and 1 base at J, with 6 bases between the two ends. The CDR3 has 13 amino acids. Germline V gene sequence: CDR1 MDHEN, CDR2 SYDVKM. The CDR3 DNA is TGTGCCAGCAGTACAGGGTCCTACAATGAGCAGTTCTTC. Translation gives CASSTGSYNEQFF.

The chain recombines TRBV7-9 with TRBJ2-5, with a possible D match to TRBD1 (5 bases). Looked up from germline, CDR1 is SEHNR and CDR2 is FQNEAQ (reference sequence). The CDR3 length is 13 residues. Trimming shortened V by 5 bases and J by 5 bases, and 12 bases separated the two germline ends. The CDR3 is CASSGGQPETQYF. CDR3 sequence (DNA): TGTGCCAGCAGCGGCGGACAACCCGAGACCCAGTACTTC.

In regard to this clone: Other DNA sequences in this sample translate to the same CDR3. V usage is TRBV9 and J usage is TRBJ2-1; 7 bases line up with TRBD2. The CDR3 sequence is 15 residues long. Germline lookup yields CDR1 SGDLS and CDR2 YYNGEE. The J segment lost 4 bases and the V segment lost 0 bases, leaving 4 bases of the junction unmatched. The CDR3 protein is CASSVGSGSYNEQFF. As DNA, the CDR3 is TGTGCCAGCAGCGTAGGTAGCGGGTCATACAATGAGCAGTTCTTC.

V and J are TRBV5-4 and TRBJ2-3, with 7 positions matching TRBD1. The CDR3 spans 15 residues. V was clipped by 0 bases and J by 2 bases; unmatched bases: 3. The V gene's germline CDR1 is SGHNT and CDR2 YYREEE (reference sequence). In DNA, the CDR3 is TGTGCCAGCAGCTTGGGACAGGGTGCCACAGATACGCAGTATTTT. This sequence encodes CASSLGQGATDTQYF.

The J gene is TRBJ2-7, the V gene TRBV6-1; 9 bases are shared with TRBD2. V lost 5 bases and J lost 5; bases outside the gene matches: 4. Germline V gene data show CDR1 as MNHNS and CDR2 as SASEGT. This CDR3 is 13 amino acids long. CDR3 region: CASSWASGNEQYF. CDR3 in DNA: TGTGCCAGCAGTTGGGCTAGCGGGAACGAGCAGTACTTC.

This clone was seen once. This chain links TRBV6-5 with TRBJ1-2; 10 nucleotides match TRBD1. The CDR3 runs 14 residues. Germline V gene data show CDR1 as MNHEY and CDR2 as SVGAGI. V lost 5 bases and J lost 1; bases outside the gene matches: 1. The CDR3 DNA reads as TGTGCCAGCAGTCGGACAGGGGGTAACTATGGCTACACCTTC. This codes for CASSRTGGNYGYTF.

The chain carries TRBV5-4 and TRBJ2-1; TRBD2 aligns across 10 bases. This CDR3 has 15 residues. Trimming at V came to 5 bases and at J to 4 bases, leaving 6 bases not matched to a gene. From germline, CDR1 is SGHNT and CDR2 YYREEE (reference sequence). CDR3 nucleotides: TGTGCCAGCAGAGAAGGACTAGCGGAGTACAATGAGCAGTTCTTC. Translated, it gives CASREGLAEYNEQFF.

This clone was picked up one time. The chain recombines TRBV10-3 with TRBJ1-2; a weak D match, TRBD1 (5 bases). This CDR3 is built from 15 residues. V lost 6 bases, J lost 4 bases, and 18 bases lay in between. CDR1 ENHRY and CDR2 SYGVKD come from the germline V gene. The CDR3 sequence is CAIRWSSDKIYGYTF. The CDR3 coding sequence is TGTGCCATCAGGTGGTCATCGGACAAGATCTATGGCTACACCTTC.

This CDR3 is CSIFGLQAQETQYF. In nucleotides, the CDR3 is TGCAGCATCTTTGGGCTCCAGGCCCAAGAGACCCAGTACTTC. V is TRBV29-1 and J is TRBJ2-5; D remains ambiguous. Trimming shortened V by 8 bases and J by 1 base, and 17 bases separated the two germline ends. The CDR3 has 14 amino acids. Germline values: CDR1 SQVTM, CDR2 ANQGSEA.

This clone was detected a few times. V and J are TRBV27 and TRBJ1-1, with D possibly matching TRBD1 (6 bases). CDR3 length: 14 residues. The germline V gene encodes CDR1 MNHEY and CDR2 SMNVEV (reference sequence). Trimming removed 5 bases from V and 0 bases from J, with 10 bases in between. CDR3 loop: CASSRTGMNTEAFF. CDR3 coding DNA: TGTGCCAGCAGTAGAACAGGGATGAACACTGAAGCTTTCTTT.

This clone was picked up one time. The chain employs TRBV7-9 and TRBJ2-5; 7 positions match TRBD2. The DNA end is a closer match to TRBJ2-7, so the J assignment may be wrong. This CDR3 comprises 15 residues. The V gene's germline CDR1 is SEHNR and CDR2 FQNEAQ (reference sequence). The CDR3 reads CASSLIQRDGYEQYF. The CDR3 DNA reads as TGTGCCAGCAGCTTGATCCAGCGGGACGGGTACGAGCAGTACTTC.

The chain couples TRBV2 to TRBJ2-2, with D tentatively TRBD2 (5 bases). The CDR3 runs to 16 residues. CDR1 and CDR2 (germline): SNHLY, FYNNEI. Trimming left V 2 bases short and J 1 base short, with 11 bases between. CDR3 sequence (DNA): TGTGCCAGCAGTGAAAGAGGGCTAGAGAACACCGGGGAGCTGTTTTTT. Amino acids: CASSERGLENTGELFF.

V and J are TRBV6-1 and TRBJ1-1; TRBD1 matches at 7 bases. CDR1 is MNHNS, CDR2 SASEGT, per germline. The CDR3 covers 14 residues. With V trimmed by 7 bases and J by 5 bases, 10 bases remained unmatched. In nucleotides, the CDR3 is TGTGCCAGCAATGCCGGGACAGAGGATACTGAAGCTTTCTTT. Protein sequence: CASNAGTEDTEAFF.

The rearrangement links TRBV29-1 to TRBJ2-3; 12 bases line up with TRBD2. Germline CDR1 SQVTM, CDR2 ANQGSEA. The J segment lost 3 bases and the V segment lost 6 bases, leaving 7 bases of the junction unmatched. The CDR3 totals 15 residues. This CDR3 reads CSVETSGRGTDTQYF. The CDR3 bases are TGCAGCGTCGAGACTAGCGGGAGAGGTACAGATACGCAGTATTTT.

This clone was observed a few times. Compared with germline, one end of the junction differs, possibly owing to a read error. V gene TRBV7-9 combines with J gene TRBJ2-1; D is unresolved. Germline V gene lookup returns CDR1 SEHNR and CDR2 FQNEAQ (reference sequence). This CDR3 comprises 10 residues. In DNA form, the CDR3 reads TGTTCCAGCAGCCGCAATGAGCAGTTCTTC. It specifies CSSSRNEQFF. Full variable domain (missing parts from reference TRBV7-9 and TRBJ2-1): DTGVSQNPRHKITKRGQNVTFRCDPISEHNRLYWYRQTLGQGPEFLTYFQNEAQLEKSRLLSDRFSAERPKGSFSTLEIQRTEQGDSAMYLCSSSRNEQFFGPGTRLTVL.

The chain links TRBV5-4 to TRBJ1-3; 8 bases map to TRBD1. Germline CDR1 SGHNT, CDR2 YYREEE (reference sequence). CDR3 length: 15 residues. Trimming cost V 0 bases and J 4 bases; bases outside gene matches: 3. CDR3 amino acids: CASSLAGGTGNTIYF. The CDR3 region has the DNA TGTGCCAGCAGCTTGGCAGGGGGCACAGGAAACACCATATATTTT.

This chain joins TRBV14 and TRBJ2-7, with D perhaps TRBD2 (5 bases). Germline lookup yields CDR1 SGHDN and CDR2 FVKESK. The V gene lost 8 bases and the J gene lost 1 base, with 15 bases spanning the gap. This CDR3 spans 14 amino acids. CDR3 in amino acids: CASARDVLSYEQYF. As DNA, the CDR3 is TGTGCCAGCGCCCGGGATGTTCTTTCCTACGAGCAGTACTTC.

The chain employs TRBV6-5 and TRBJ2-7, with unresolved D. The CDR3 totals 12 residues. V was clipped by 6 bases and J by 7 bases, with 13 bases between them. Germline values: CDR1 MNHEY, CDR2 SVGAGI. The CDR3: CASSSLHEEQYF. The CDR3 DNA sequence: TGTGCCAGCAGCTCCCTCCATGAGGAGCAGTACTTC.